Listed here are 23 T cell receptor beta chains from one sample, sequenced in a study of cytomegalovirus exposure and HLA in healthy donors. It was with 60 Vbeta and 13 Jbeta primers that the PCR ran. Data came from immunoSEQ multiplex PCR; TCRdb stores just in-frame clones and leaves some out. This table has fewer than 200,000 clones, 75% to 90% appearing once. The sequenced sample consisted of PBMCs. Source of these receptors: a girl under 10 years old in good health and CMV-seropositive.

V and J are TRBV10-2 and TRBJ2-6, with D tentatively TRBD2 (6 bases). The CDR3 consists of 20 residues. Germline-derived CDR1 and CDR2 are WSHSY and SAAADI. The ends were cut back, 4 bases at V and 4 bases at J, with 26 bases in the middle. This CDR3 is CASSVIARDSLWTGANVLTF. The CDR3 DNA is TGCGCCAGCAGTGTGATCGCCCGGGACTCCCTTTGGACGGGGGCCAACGTCCTGACTTTC.

The V call is TRBV6-1, the J call TRBJ1-3; D remains unclear. Trimming left V 2 bases short and J 4 bases short, with 15 bases between. This CDR3 has 16 amino acids. Germline V gives CDR1 MNHNS, CDR2 SASEGT. CDR3 in DNA: TGTGCCAGCAGTGAATATTCGCTCAGGCGAGGAAACACCATATATTTT. Translating it yields CASSEYSLRRGNTIYF.

The chain recombines TRBV6-1 with TRBJ1-1; tentatively, D is TRBD1 (5 bases). Germline loops: CDR1 MNHNS, CDR2 SASEGT. The V and J ends lost 7 bases and 4 bases respectively, with 10 bases between them. This CDR3 is 12 amino acids long. CDR3 sequence reads: CASTGQGTEAFF. The CDR3 DNA reads TGTGCCAGCACTGGGCAGGGCACTGAAGCTTTCTTT.

Only one count was recorded for this clone. This rearrangement joins TRBV9 to TRBJ2-1; no clear D. This CDR3 comprises 11 residues. CDR1 and CDR2 (germline): SGDLS, YYNGEE. V was clipped by 0 bases and J by 9 bases, with 4 bases between them. The chain's CDR3 is CASSVGAEQFF. The DNA for the CDR3 is TGTGCCAGCAGCGTAGGAGCTGAGCAGTTCTTC.

This chain uses TRBV27 with TRBJ1-2, with no clear D. Germline V lookup: CDR1 MNHEY, CDR2 SMNVEV (reference sequence). Trimming took off 2 bases at V and 7 bases at J, with 14 bases between the two ends. The CDR3 runs 14 residues. The CDR3 protein is CASSLSLWESGYTF. CDR3 bases: TGTGCCAGCAGTTTAAGTTTATGGGAGTCTGGCTACACCTTC.

This clone was counted between two and nine times. The rearrangement links TRBV4-2 to TRBJ1-4; TRBD1 agrees at 7 bases. This CDR3 is 15 amino acids long. With V trimmed by 0 bases and J by 8 bases, 6 bases remained unmatched. Germline CDR1 and CDR2: LGHNA and YNFKEQ. Written as DNA, the CDR3 is TGTGCCAGCAGCCAAGACAGGGGGGAGGTGGAAAAACTGTTTTTT. It translates to CASSQDRGEVEKLFF.

V usage is TRBV11-2 and J usage is TRBJ2-7; perhaps TRBD2 as D (5 bases). V lost 1 base, J lost 2 bases, and 12 bases lay in between. This CDR3 has 15 residues. Germline V gene sequence: CDR1 SGHAT, CDR2 FQNNGV. CDR3 coding DNA: TGTGCCAGCAGCTTAGGGGCGGGCACTGCCTACGAGCAGTACTTC. It specifies CASSLGAGTAYEQYF.

The chain uses TRBV5-4 and TRBJ1-2; TRBD1 is a possible D gene (6 bases). The germline V gene encodes CDR1 SGHNT and CDR2 YYREEE (reference sequence). The CDR3 sequence is 14 residues long. V gave up 3 bases and J gave up 3 bases, with 12 bases separating them. The CDR3 reads CASSSTGRYYGYTF. For the CDR3, the DNA is TGTGCCAGCAGCTCGACAGGACGGTACTATGGCTACACCTTC.

The chain couples TRBV4-1 to TRBJ2-7, with 7 bases matching TRBD2. Trimming cost V 1 base and J 3 bases; bases outside gene matches: 6. The CDR3 spans 15 residues. Germline assignment: CDR1 MGHRA and CDR2 YSYEKL. The CDR3 here is CASSQVGTNNYEQYF. DNA for the CDR3: TGCGCCAGCAGCCAAGTCGGGACTAACAACTACGAGCAGTACTTC.

Notes on this clone: Germline is not matched at one junction end, which may reflect a read error. The chain links TRBV5-6 to TRBJ2-3; weak D call: TRBD2 (5 bases). Germline V gene lookup returns CDR1 SGHDT and CDR2 YYEEEE. This CDR3 has 15 residues. The CDR3 sequence: CASSLGATSTDTQYF. The CDR3 DNA reads as TGTGCCAGCAGTTTGGGAGCGACTAGCACAGATACGCAGTATTTT. The full variable domain, completed using reference TRBV5-6 and TRBJ2-3, is DAGVTQSPTHLIKTRGQQVTLRCSPKSGHDTVSWYQQALGQGPQFIFQYYEEEERQRGNFPDRFSGHQFPNYSSELNVNALLLGDSALYLCASSLGATSTDTQYFGPGTRLTVL.

The sample holds one count of this clone. CDR3 sequence (DNA): TGTGCCAGCAGCTTACCTCCCCGTGGAAACACCATATATTTT. Translated: CASSLPPRGNTIYF. The chain combines TRBV7-9 with TRBJ1-3; D unresolved. This CDR3 is 14 amino acids long. V was pared by 2 bases and J by 3 bases, with 8 bases between. The germline V gene has CDR1 SEHNR and CDR2 FQNEAQ (reference sequence).

This chain uses TRBV10-2 with TRBJ2-1; 7 nucleotides match TRBD2. Germline V CDR1 and CDR2: WSHSY, SAAADI. The CDR3 consists of 12 residues. CDR3 coding DNA: TGCGCGGGCGGGAGTTCCTACAATGAGCAGTTCTTC. Amino acid sequence: CAGGSSYNEQFF.

The V call is TRBV2, the J call TRBJ2-5; D unclear. The CDR3 totals 13 residues. The germline CDR1 and CDR2 sequences are SNHLY and FYNNEI. Trimming removed 4 bases from V and 1 base from J, with 7 bases in between. The CDR3 nucleotides are TGTGCCAGCAGTGTAATAGCCCAAGAGACCCAGTACTTC. Its protein product is CASSVIAQETQYF. Variable domain in full (rest from reference TRBV2 and TRBJ2-5): EPEVTQTPSHQVTQMGQEVILRCVPISNHLYFYWYRQILGQKVEFLVSFYNNEISEKSEIFDDQFSVERPDGSNFTLKIRSTKLEDSAMYFCASSVIAQETQYFGPGTRLLVL.

The rearrangement links TRBV6-4 to TRBJ2-2, with a weak D call TRBD2 (6 bases). Germline values: CDR1 MRHNA, CDR2 SNTAGT. The ends were cut back, 3 bases at V and 4 bases at J, with 12 bases in the middle. The CDR3 covers 15 residues. CDR3 DNA sequence: TGTGCCAGCAGTGAAGCCCAGGGAGGCACCGGGGAGCTGTTTTTT. Translated, it gives CASSEAQGGTGELFF.

The chain combines TRBV7-9 with TRBJ2-3; D perhaps matches TRBD1 (6 bases). V dropped 1 base and J dropped 0 bases, with 8 bases sitting between them. CDR3 size: 15 residues. Germline assignment: CDR1 SEHNR and CDR2 FQNEAQ (reference sequence). CDR3 sequence (DNA): TGTGCCAGCAGCTTAGAGAGGGGGAGCACAGATACGCAGTATTTT. It codes for CASSLERGSTDTQYF.

V and J are TRBV30 and TRBJ2-3; 7 bases map to TRBD1. Germline CDR1 reads GTSNPN; CDR2 reads SVGIG (reference sequence). The CDR3 is 14 residues long. V lost 2 bases and J lost 1; bases outside the gene matches: 3. The CDR3 region has the DNA TGTGCCTGGAGTACAGGGGTCGGCACAGATACGCAGTATTTT. Encoded protein: CAWSTGVGTDTQYF.

The rearrangement joins TRBV30 to TRBJ2-5; 7 nucleotides agree with TRBD2. Germline V gene sequence: CDR1 GTSNPN, CDR2 SVGIG (reference sequence). The CDR3 has 13 amino acids. Trimming cost V 5 bases and J 5 bases; bases outside gene matches: 8. The CDR3 bases are TGTGCCTGGGCAGGCGGGAGCCAGGAGACCCAGTACTTC. Encoded protein: CAWAGGSQETQYF.

This sequence joins TRBV28 and TRBJ2-5; a possible D gene is TRBD1 (6 bases). Germline CDR1 and CDR2: MDHEN and SYDVKM. Trimming left V 5 bases short and J 5 bases short, with 6 bases between. This CDR3 is built from 11 residues. This CDR3 is CASSRGETQYF. DNA of the CDR3: TGTGCCAGCAGTAGGGGGGAGACCCAGTACTTC.

The rearrangement links TRBV9 to TRBJ1-3; no reliable D call. Germline-derived CDR1 and CDR2 are SGDLS and YYNGEE. The CDR3 is made up of 15 amino acids. Deletions cut 0 bases from V and 4 bases from J, with 11 bases between. The chain's CDR3 is CASSVDAVIGNTIYF. The CDR3 bases are TGTGCCAGCAGCGTAGATGCGGTAATCGGAAACACCATATATTTT.

The chain employs TRBV25-1 and TRBJ2-7, with 9 nucleotides matching TRBD1. V was clipped by 1 base and J by 2 bases; unmatched bases: 3. The CDR3 extends over 15 amino acids. Per the germline V gene, CDR1 is MGHDK and CDR2 is SYGVNS. DNA of the CDR3: TGTGCCAGCAGTGAATCGCGACAGGGGGCCTACGAGCAGTACTTC. Translating it yields CASSESRQGAYEQYF.

The V call is TRBV25-1, the J call TRBJ2-7; D gene uncertain. The V end lost 4 bases, the J end lost 4 bases, and 8 bases lay between the germline ends. Germline V gene sequence: CDR1 MGHDK, CDR2 SYGVNS. There are 12 residues in the CDR3. In nucleotides, the CDR3 is TGTGCCAGCAGTGTTTCTCCGTACGAGCAGTACTTC. Amino acid sequence: CASSVSPYEQYF.

The chain is built from TRBV18 and TRBJ2-5; D gene ambiguous. V was clipped by 4 bases and J by 5 bases, with 11 bases between them. This CDR3 has 13 amino acids. Germline V lookup: CDR1 KGHSH, CDR2 LQKENI. In DNA, the CDR3 is TGTGCCAGCTCACGCCGAGAGGCGGAGACCCAGTACTTC. This encodes CASSRREAETQYF.

V is TRBV15 and J is TRBJ1-5; D gene uncertain. Looked up from germline, CDR1 is LNHNV and CDR2 is YYDKDF (reference sequence). The CDR3 length is 18 residues. V dropped 1 base and J dropped 10 bases, with 26 bases sitting between them. CDR3 amino acids: CATSRVNPGLKGRNPQHF. For the CDR3, the DNA is TGTGCCACCAGCAGAGTGAATCCGGGATTAAAGGGTAGGAATCCCCAGCATTTT.